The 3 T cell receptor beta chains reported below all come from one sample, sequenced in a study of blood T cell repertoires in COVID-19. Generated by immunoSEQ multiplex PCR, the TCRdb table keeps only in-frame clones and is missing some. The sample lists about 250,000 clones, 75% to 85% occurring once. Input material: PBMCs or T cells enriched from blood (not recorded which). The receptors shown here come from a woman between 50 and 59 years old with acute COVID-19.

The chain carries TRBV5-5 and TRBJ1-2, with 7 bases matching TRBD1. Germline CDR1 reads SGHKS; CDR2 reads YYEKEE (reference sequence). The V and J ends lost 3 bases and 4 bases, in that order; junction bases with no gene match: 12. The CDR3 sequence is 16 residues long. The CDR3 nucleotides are TGTGCCAGCAGCTCCAACCGGGACAGCCTTGTCTATGGCTACACCTTC. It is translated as CASSSNRDSLVYGYTF.

For the CDR3, the DNA is TGTGCCAGCAGCGTAGCTTCGGACAGGGGATATGGCTACACCTTC. It translates to CASSVASDRGYGYTF. The chain carries TRBV9 and TRBJ1-2; 9 bases map to TRBD1. The CDR3 is 15 residues long. CDR1 is SGDLS and CDR2 is YYNGEE in the germline V gene. V lost 0 bases and J lost 5; bases outside the gene matches: 5.

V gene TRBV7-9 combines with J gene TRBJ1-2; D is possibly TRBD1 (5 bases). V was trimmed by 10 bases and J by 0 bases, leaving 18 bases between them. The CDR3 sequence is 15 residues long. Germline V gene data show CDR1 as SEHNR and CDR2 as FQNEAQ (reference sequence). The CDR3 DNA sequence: TGTGCCACCACAAGAGCCGGGGGAGCTAACTATGGCTACACCTTC. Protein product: CATTRAGGANYGYTF.